This passage covers 2 T cell receptor beta chains from one sample sequenced in a study of Ad26.COV2.S vaccination and SARS-CoV-2 variants. As to treatment: roughly 18 received Ad26.COV2.S at low or high dose, single or two shots; roughly five received placebo; per-sample allocation not given. Day 63 after the first injection of vaccine or placebo was the sampling time. Data came from immunoSEQ multiplex PCR; TCRdb stores just in-frame clones and leaves some out. The table records roughly 400,000 clones, approximately 90% of them present only once. The specimen was peripheral blood, collected in a trial of Ad26.COV2.S vaccine versus placebo. The receptors come from a person between 18 and 65 years old who received the Ad26.COV2.S COVID-19 vaccine or a placebo.

In nucleotides, the CDR3 is TGCGCCAGCAGCTTGGCCTCCAGGGGTAATGAAAAACTGTTTTTT. This translates into CASSLASRGNEKLFF. The chain uses TRBV5-1 and TRBJ1-4, with D possibly TRBD1 on 6 matching bases. V was clipped by 0 bases and J by 4 bases, with 10 bases between them. The CDR3 has 15 residues. The V gene's germline CDR1 is SGHRS and CDR2 YFSETQ.

CDR3 region: CASTSQRTYVSYEQYF. For the CDR3, the DNA is TGTGCCAGCACCTCACAGAGGACCTACGTCTCCTACGAGCAGTACTTC. The chain has TRBV2 and TRBJ2-7; no clear D gene. Trimming cost V 7 bases and J 0 bases, with 19 bases left between them. Germline V gene sequence: CDR1 SNHLY, CDR2 FYNNEI. The CDR3 has 16 amino acids.